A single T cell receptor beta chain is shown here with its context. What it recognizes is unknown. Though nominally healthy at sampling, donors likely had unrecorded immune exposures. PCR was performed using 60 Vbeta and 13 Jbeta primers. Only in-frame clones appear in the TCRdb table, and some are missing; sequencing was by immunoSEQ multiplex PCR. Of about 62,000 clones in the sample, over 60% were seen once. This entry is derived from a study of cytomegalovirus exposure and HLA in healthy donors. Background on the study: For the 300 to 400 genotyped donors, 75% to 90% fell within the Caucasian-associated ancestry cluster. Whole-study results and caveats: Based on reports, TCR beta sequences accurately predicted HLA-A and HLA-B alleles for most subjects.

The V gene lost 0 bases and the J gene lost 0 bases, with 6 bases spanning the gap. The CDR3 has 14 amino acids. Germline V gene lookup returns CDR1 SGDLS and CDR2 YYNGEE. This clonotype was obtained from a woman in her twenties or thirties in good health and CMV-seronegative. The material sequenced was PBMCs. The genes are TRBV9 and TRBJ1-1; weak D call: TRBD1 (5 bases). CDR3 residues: CASSVGQMNTEAFF. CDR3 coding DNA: TGTGCCAGCAGCGTAGGACAGATGAACACTGAAGCTTTCTTT.